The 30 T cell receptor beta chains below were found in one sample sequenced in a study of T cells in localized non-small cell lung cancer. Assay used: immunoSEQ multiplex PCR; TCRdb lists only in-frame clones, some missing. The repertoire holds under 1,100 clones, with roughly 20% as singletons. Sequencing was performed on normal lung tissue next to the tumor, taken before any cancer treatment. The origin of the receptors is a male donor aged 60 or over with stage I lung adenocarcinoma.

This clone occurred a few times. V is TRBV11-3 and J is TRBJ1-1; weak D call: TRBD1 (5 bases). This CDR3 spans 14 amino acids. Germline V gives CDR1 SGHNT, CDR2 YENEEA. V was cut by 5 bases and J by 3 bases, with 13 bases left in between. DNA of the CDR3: TGTGCCAGCAGCCCTTGGGAGGGGCACACTGAAGCTTTCTTT. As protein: CASSPWEGHTEAFF.

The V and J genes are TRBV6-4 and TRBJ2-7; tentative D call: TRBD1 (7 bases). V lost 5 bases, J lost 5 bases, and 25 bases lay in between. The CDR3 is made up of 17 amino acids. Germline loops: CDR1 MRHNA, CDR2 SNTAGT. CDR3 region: CASSPYRLEQGRNEQYF. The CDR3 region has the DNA TGTGCCAGCAGTCCATACCGATTGGAACAGGGGAGGAACGAGCAGTACTTC.

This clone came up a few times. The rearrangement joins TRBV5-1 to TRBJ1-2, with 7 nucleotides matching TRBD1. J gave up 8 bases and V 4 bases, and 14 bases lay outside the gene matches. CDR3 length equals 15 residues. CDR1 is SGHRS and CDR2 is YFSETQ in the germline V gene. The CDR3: CASSQKLTGYVGYTF. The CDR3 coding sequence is TGCGCCAGCAGCCAGAAACTGACAGGGTACGTCGGCTACACCTTC.

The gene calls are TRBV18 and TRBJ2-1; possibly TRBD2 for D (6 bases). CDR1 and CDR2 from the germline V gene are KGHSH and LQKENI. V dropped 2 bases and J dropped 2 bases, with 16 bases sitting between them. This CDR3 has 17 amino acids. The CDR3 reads CASSPFKAGKTYNEQFF. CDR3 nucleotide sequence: TGTGCCAGCTCACCATTCAAAGCGGGTAAGACCTACAATGAGCAGTTCTTC.

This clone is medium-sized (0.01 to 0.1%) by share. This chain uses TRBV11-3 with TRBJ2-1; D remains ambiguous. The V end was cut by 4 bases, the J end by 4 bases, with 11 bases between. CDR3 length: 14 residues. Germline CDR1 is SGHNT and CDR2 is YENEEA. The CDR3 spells CASSSNWLYNEQFF. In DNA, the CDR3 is TGTGCCAGCAGCTCCAACTGGCTGTACAATGAGCAGTTCTTC.

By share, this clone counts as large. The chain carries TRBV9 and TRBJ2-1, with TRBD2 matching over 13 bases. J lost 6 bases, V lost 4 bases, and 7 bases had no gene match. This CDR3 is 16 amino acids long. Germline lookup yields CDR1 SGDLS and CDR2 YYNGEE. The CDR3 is CASSPSTSGRGNEQFF. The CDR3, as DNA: TGTGCCAGCAGCCCCAGTACTAGCGGGAGGGGCAATGAGCAGTTCTTC.

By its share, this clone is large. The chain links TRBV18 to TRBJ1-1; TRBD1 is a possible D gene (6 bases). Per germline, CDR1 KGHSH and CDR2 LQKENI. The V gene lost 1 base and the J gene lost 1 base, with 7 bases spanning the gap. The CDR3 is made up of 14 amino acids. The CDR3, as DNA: TGTGCCAGCTCACCACTACAGGGGAACACTGAAGCTTTCTTT. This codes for CASSPLQGNTEAFF. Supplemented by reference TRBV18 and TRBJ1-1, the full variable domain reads NAGVMQNPRHLVRRRGQEARLRCSPMKGHSHVYWYRQLPEEGLKFMVYLQKENIIDESGMPKERFSAEFPKEGPSILRIQQVVRGDSAAYFCASSPLQGNTEAFFGQGTRLTVV.

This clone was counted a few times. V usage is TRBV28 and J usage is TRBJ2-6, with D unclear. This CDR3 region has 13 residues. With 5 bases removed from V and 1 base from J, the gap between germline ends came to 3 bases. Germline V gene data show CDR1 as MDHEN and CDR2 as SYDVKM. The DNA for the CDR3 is TGTGCCAGCAGTCGGTCTGGGGCCAACGTCCTGACTTTC. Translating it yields CASSRSGANVLTF.

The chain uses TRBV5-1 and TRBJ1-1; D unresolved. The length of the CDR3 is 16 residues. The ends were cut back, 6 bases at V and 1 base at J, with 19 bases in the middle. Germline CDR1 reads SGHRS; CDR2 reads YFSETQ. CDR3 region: CASKGTPGKQNTEAFF. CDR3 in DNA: TGCGCCAGCAAGGGAACCCCGGGGAAACAGAACACTGAAGCTTTCTTT.

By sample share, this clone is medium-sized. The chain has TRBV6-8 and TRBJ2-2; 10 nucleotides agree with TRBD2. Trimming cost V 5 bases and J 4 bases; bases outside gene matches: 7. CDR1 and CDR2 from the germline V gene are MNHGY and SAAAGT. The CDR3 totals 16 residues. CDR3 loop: CASSQPRTSGTGELFF. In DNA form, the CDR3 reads TGTGCCAGCAGTCAACCTCGGACTAGCGGCACCGGGGAGCTGTTTTTT.

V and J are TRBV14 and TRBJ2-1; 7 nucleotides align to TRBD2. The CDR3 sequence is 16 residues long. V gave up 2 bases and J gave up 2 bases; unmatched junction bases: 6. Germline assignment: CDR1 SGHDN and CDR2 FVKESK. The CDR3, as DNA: TGTGCCAGCAGCCAATTGGGAGGGTGGACCTACAATGAGCAGTTCTTC. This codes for CASSQLGGWTYNEQFF.

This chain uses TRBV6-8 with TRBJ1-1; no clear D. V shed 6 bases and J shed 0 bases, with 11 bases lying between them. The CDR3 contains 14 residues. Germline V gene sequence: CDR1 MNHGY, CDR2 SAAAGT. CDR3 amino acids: CASSIRNMNTEAFF. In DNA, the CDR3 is TGTGCCAGCAGCATCAGAAATATGAACACTGAAGCTTTCTTT.

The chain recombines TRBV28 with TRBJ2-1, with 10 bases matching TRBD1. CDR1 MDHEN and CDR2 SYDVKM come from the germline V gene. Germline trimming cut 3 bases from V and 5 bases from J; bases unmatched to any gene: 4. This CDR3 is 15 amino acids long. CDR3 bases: TGTGCCAGCAGTTTTTGGGGACAGGGGAACAATGAGCAGTTCTTC. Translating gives CASSFWGQGNNEQFF.

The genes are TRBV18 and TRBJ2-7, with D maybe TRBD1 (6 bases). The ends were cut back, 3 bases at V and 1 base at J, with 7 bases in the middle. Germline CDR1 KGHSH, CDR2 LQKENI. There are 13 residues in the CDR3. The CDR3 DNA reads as TGTGCCAGCTCACCCCAGGGGTCCTACGAGCAGTACTTC. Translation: CASSPQGSYEQYF.

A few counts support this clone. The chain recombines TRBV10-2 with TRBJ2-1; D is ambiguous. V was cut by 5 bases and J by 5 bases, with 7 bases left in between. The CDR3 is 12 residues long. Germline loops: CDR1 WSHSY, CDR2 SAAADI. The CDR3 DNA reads TGCGCCAGCAGTCCCACCGACAATGAGCAGTTCTTC. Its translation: CASSPTDNEQFF.

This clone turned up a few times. The CDR3 spells CASNPGFIAEAFF. The CDR3 bases are TGTGCCAGCAACCCAGGGTTTATCGCTGAAGCTTTCTTT. This rearrangement joins TRBV9 to TRBJ1-1; a weak D match, TRBD1 (5 bases). Trimming left V 6 bases short and J 6 bases short, with 15 bases between. This CDR3 region has 13 residues. Per the germline V gene, CDR1 is SGDLS and CDR2 is YYNGEE.

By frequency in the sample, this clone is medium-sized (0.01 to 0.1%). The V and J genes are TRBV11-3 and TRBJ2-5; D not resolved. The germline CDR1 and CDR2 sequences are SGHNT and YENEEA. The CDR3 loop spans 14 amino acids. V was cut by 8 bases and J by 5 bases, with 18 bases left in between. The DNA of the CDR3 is TGTGCCAGCTACTTAGGCGCAGGACCTGAGACCCAGTACTTC. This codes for CASYLGAGPETQYF.

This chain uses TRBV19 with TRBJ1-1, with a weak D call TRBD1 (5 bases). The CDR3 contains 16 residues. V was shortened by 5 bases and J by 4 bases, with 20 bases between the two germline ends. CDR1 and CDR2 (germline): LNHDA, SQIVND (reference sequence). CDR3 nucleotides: TGTGCCAGTAGTCCCTGGGGGAAGGGAATGGGCACTGAAGCTTTCTTT. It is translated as CASSPWGKGMGTEAFF.

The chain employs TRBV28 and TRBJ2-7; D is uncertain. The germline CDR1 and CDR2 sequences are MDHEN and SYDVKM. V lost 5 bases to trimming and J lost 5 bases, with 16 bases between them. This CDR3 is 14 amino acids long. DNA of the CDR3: TGTGCCAGCAGTCCTAGGGCAGCAAGCCACGAGCAGTACTTC. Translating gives CASSPRAASHEQYF.

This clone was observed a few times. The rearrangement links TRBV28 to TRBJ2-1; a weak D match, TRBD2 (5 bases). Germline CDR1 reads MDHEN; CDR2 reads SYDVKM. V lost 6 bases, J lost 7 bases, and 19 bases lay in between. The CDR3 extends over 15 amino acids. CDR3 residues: CASSNRRGLINEQFF. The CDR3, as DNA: TGTGCCAGCAGCAATAGGCGAGGACTCATTAATGAGCAGTTCTTC. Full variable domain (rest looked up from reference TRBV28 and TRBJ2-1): DVKVTQSSRYLVKRTGEKVFLECVQDMDHENMFWYRQDPGLGLRLIYFSYDVKMKEKGDIPEGYSVSREKKERFSLILESASTNQTSMYLCASSNRRGLINEQFFGPGTRLTVL.

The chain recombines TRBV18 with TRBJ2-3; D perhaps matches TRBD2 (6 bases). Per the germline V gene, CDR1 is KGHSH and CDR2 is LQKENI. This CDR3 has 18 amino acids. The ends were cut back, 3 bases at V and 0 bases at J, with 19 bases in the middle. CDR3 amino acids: CASSPLRISGPSTDTQYF. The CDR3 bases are TGTGCCAGCTCACCCCTGAGAATTAGCGGACCTAGCACAGATACGCAGTATTTT.

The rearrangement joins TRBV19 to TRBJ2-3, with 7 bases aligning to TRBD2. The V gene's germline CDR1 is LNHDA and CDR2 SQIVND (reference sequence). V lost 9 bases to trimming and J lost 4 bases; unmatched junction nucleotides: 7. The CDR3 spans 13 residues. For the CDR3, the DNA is TGTGCCAGCCGGAGCGGGAACGCAGATACGCAGTATTTT. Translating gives CASRSGNADTQYF.

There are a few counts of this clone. The CDR3 DNA sequence: TGTGCCAGCAGCCAGACAGGGGGCCAAGCGGGGGGCACTGAAGCTTTCTTT. It codes for CASSQTGGQAGGTEAFF. The V call is TRBV6-8, the J call TRBJ1-1; 10 bases match TRBD1. The CDR3 contains 17 residues. The trim removed 6 bases at V and 4 bases at J, leaving 14 bases unmatched. Germline V gene data show CDR1 as MNHGY and CDR2 as SAAAGT.

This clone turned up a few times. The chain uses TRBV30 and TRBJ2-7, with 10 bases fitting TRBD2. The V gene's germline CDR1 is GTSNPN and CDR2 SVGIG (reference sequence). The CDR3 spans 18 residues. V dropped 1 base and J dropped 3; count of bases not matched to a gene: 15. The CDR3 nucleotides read TGTGCCTGGAGTGAAAAAATAGCGGGAGGAACATTCGTCTACGAGCAGTACTTC. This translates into CAWSEKIAGGTFVYEQYF.

The CDR3 here is CASSPPSGNTIYF. CDR3 nucleotides: TGTGCCAGCAGTCCGCCGTCTGGAAACACCATATATTTT. The chain combines TRBV27 with TRBJ1-3; D gene ambiguous. The V end lost 5 bases, the J end lost 1 base, and 6 bases lay between the germline ends. From germline, CDR1 is MNHEY and CDR2 SMNVEV (reference sequence). There are 13 residues in the CDR3.

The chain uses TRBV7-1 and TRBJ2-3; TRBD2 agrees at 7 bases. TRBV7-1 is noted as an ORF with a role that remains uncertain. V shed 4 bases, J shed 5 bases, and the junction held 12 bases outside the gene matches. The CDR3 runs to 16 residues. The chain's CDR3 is CASSLSRLAGEDTQYF. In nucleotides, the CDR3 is TGTGCCAGCAGCTTATCTCGACTAGCAGGTGAAGATACGCAGTATTTT.

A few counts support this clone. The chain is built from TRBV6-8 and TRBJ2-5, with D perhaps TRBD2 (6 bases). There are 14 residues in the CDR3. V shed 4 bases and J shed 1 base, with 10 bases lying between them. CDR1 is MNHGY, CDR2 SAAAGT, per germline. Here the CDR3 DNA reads TGTGCCAGCAGTTTGGGGGGACTCCAAGAGACCCAGTACTTC. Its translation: CASSLGGLQETQYF.

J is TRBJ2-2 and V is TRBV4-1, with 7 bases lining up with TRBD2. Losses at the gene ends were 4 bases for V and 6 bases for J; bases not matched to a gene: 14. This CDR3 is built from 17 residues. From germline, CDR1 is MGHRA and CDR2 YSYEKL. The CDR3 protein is CASSPSSTGGVAGELFF. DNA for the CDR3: TGCGCCAGCAGCCCAAGTAGTACGGGAGGAGTCGCCGGGGAGCTGTTTTTT.

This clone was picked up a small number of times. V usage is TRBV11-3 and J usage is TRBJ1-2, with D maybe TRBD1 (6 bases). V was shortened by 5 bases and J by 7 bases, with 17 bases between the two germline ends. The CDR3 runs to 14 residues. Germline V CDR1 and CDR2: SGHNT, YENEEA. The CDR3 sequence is CASSPIPNRVGYTF. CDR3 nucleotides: TGTGCCAGCAGCCCTATCCCGAACAGGGTTGGCTACACCTTC. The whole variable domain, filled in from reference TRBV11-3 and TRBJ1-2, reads EAGVVQSPRYKIIEKKQPVAFWCNPISGHNTLYWYLQNLGQGPELLIRYENEEAVDDSQLPKDRFSAERLKGVDSTLKIQPAELGDSAVYLCASSPIPNRVGYTFGSGTRLTVV.

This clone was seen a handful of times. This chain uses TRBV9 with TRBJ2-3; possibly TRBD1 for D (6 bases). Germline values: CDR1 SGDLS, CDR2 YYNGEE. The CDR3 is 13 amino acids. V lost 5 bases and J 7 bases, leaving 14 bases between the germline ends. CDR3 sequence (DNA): TGTGCCAGCAGTGGCGGCCAGGGGTATACGCAGTATTTT. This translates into CASSGGQGYTQYF.